This TCR beta chain derives from a study of cytomegalovirus exposure and HLA in healthy donors. Study overall: Ancestry clustering placed 70% to 90% of over 300 genotyped donors in the Caucasian-associated cluster. Study-wide results and limits: The sole available immune exposure information was CMV serostatus. Some V segments, including TRBV6-2 and TRBV6-3, were excluded as indistinguishable.

This CDR3 comprises 14 residues. Germline CDR1 reads SGHTA; CDR2 reads FQGNSA. The V gene lost 3 bases and the J gene lost 7 bases, with 13 bases spanning the gap. PCR involved 60 Vbeta and 13 Jbeta primers. The data were produced by immunoSEQ multiplex PCR, yet TCRdb's version contains in-frame clones alone and is incomplete. This table holds around 84,000 clones, 70% to 80% found once. Concerning this clone itself: Its target is not known.

Sequences were obtained from PBMCs. The chain links TRBV7-2 to TRBJ1-5, with D maybe TRBD1 (5 bases). The source is a man aged 45-65 years in good health and CMV-seronegative. The CDR3 DNA reads TGTGCCAGCAGCTTCACGGGGGGTTGGCAGCCCCAGCATTTT. Amino acids: CASSFTGGWQPQHF.